This TCR beta chain emerged from a study of identical twins. Study-level findings and limits: Cord blood beta clonotypes that were abundant carried fewer insertions, and memory repertoires showed no such trend. Models underpredicted monozygotic twin sharing of out-of-frame TCR alpha.

The table lists this clonotype with a few counts. The antigen is unknown. Every one of the donors was a healthy Caucasian. Unique molecular identifiers were present on the cDNA, and a universal primer site came from template switching. TCRdb re-analysed the 5' RACE reads in MiXCR, keeping a single row per CDR3 protein. The table lists 200,000 to 300,000 distinct CDR3 sequences, about 10% of them singletons. The ends were cut back, 5 bases at V and 6 bases at J, with 11 bases in the middle. Per the germline V gene, CDR1 is SEHNR and CDR2 is FQNEAQ (reference sequence). The CDR3 is 13 residues long. The rearrangement uses TRBV7-9 and TRBJ1-5; perhaps TRBD1 as D (5 bases). The clonotype comes from a man aged 45-65 years in good health. The sample was memory T cells sorted from blood. The CDR3 protein is CASSPGSRQPQHF. CDR3 nucleotide sequence: TGTGCCAGCAGCCCAGGGTCCCGTCAGCCCCAGCATTTT.